The 32 T cell receptor beta chains given below trace back to one sample, sequenced in a study of PD-L1 blockade in urothelial cancer. As for time point: peripheral blood 6 weeks after treatment start. Produced via immunoSEQ multiplex PCR; TCRdb's table is partial and in-frame only. The data contain tens of thousands of clones, about 89% of them singletons. This sample comprised PBMCs, obtained around atezolizumab (anti-PD-L1) treatment. These TCRs come from a man between 65 and 79 years old with urothelial cancer.

The rearrangement joins TRBV29-1 to TRBJ2-3, with 9 nucleotides matching TRBD1. Germline assignment: CDR1 SQVTM and CDR2 ANQGSEA. The CDR3 totals 15 residues. The junction had 12 bases not matched to a gene; V was cut back by 5 bases and J by 6 bases. The CDR3 loop is CSVLPRDREHDTQYF. The CDR3 region has the DNA TGCAGCGTTTTACCCCGGGACAGGGAACACGATACGCAGTATTTT.

This chain joins TRBV5-1 and TRBJ2-2, with 8 nucleotides matching TRBD1. This CDR3 spans 15 amino acids. Unmatched junction bases numbered 6, after V lost 2 bases and J lost 6 bases. Germline V gives CDR1 SGHRS, CDR2 YFSETQ. The CDR3, as DNA: TGCGCCAGCAGCTTCGACAGGGGAGGCGCCGGGGAGCTGTTTTTT. Translation: CASSFDRGGAGELFF.

This chain joins TRBV6-1 and TRBJ2-2; 9 bases map to TRBD1. Losses at the gene ends were 6 bases for V and 6 bases for J; bases not matched to a gene: 8. Per germline, CDR1 MNHNS and CDR2 SASEGT. There are 15 residues in the CDR3. The CDR3 DNA is TGTGCCAGCAGCTTGGGACAGGGTTCGGCCGGGGAGCTGTTTTTT. As protein: CASSLGQGSAGELFF.

The J gene is TRBJ2-1, the V gene TRBV6-1; the match to TRBD2 covers 8 bases. The V gene's germline CDR1 is MNHNS and CDR2 SASEGT. The CDR3 extends over 13 amino acids. V trimming: 7 bases; J trimming: 8 bases; junction bases outside the gene matches: 7. CDR3 DNA sequence: TGTGCCAGCACGGGGGGGCGCTGGGATGAGCAGTTCTTC. Protein product: CASTGGRWDEQFF.

The J gene is TRBJ1-1, the V gene TRBV5-1; 10 nucleotides agree with TRBD1. This CDR3 is 17 amino acids long. V shed 0 bases, J shed 4 bases, and the junction held 9 bases outside the gene matches. CDR1 is SGHRS, CDR2 YFSETQ, per germline. Here the CDR3 reads CASSLALTGGAITEAFF. The CDR3 nucleotides are TGCGCCAGCAGCTTGGCCCTGACAGGGGGCGCGATCACTGAAGCTTTCTTT. Together with reference TRBV5-1 and TRBJ1-1, the CDR3 gives the full variable domain: KAGVTQTPRYLIKTRGQQVTLSCSPISGHRSVSWYQQTPGQGLQFLFEYFSETQRNKGNFPGRFSGRQFSNSRSEMNVSTLELGDSALYLCASSLALTGGAITEAFFGQGTRLTVV.

The chain couples TRBV28 to TRBJ2-1; 10 bases agree with TRBD1. Germline CDR1 reads MDHEN; CDR2 reads SYDVKM. This CDR3 comprises 19 residues. V trimming: 5 bases; J trimming: 0 bases; junction bases outside the gene matches: 13. CDR3 sequence (DNA): TGTGCCAGCAGTGGGGGACAGGGGATTCCCCTTAGCTCCTACAATGAGCAGTTCTTC. It encodes CASSGGQGIPLSSYNEQFF.

V gene TRBV10-3 combines with J gene TRBJ2-4; 9 bases match TRBD2. Trimming cost V 3 bases and J 0 bases; bases outside gene matches: 3. CDR3 length: 16 amino acids. Germline V gene data show CDR1 as ENHRY and CDR2 as SYGVKD. The CDR3 loop reads CAISELAGLAKNIQYF. CDR3 DNA sequence: TGTGCCATCAGTGAACTAGCGGGTCTAGCCAAAAACATTCAGTACTTC.

V usage is TRBV18 and J usage is TRBJ2-1; TRBD2 matches at 10 bases. The CDR3 has 18 residues. V lost 0 bases to trimming and J lost 5 bases; unmatched junction nucleotides: 10. Germline CDR1 reads KGHSH; CDR2 reads LQKENI. Written as DNA, the CDR3 is TGTGCCAGCTCACCACCGTTAAGCGGGAGGGATAGAAACAATGAGCAGTTCTTC. Protein sequence: CASSPPLSGRDRNNEQFF.

The chain carries TRBV5-4 and TRBJ2-3, with a possible D match to TRBD2 (6 bases). This CDR3 is built from 15 residues. Per germline, CDR1 SGHNT and CDR2 YYREEE (reference sequence). Trimming shortened V by 4 bases and J by 2 bases, and 14 bases separated the two germline ends. This chain's CDR3 is CASSTGLQPTDTQYF. Written as DNA, the CDR3 is TGTGCCAGCAGCACTGGACTACAACCCACAGATACGCAGTATTTT. The complete variable domain, with remaining parts taken from reference TRBV5-4 and TRBJ2-3, reads ETGVTQSPTHLIKTRGQQVTLRCSSQSGHNTVSWYQQALGQGPQFIFQYYREEENGRGNFPPRFSGLQFPNYSSELNVNALELDDSALYLCASSTGLQPTDTQYFGPGTRLTVL.

V gene TRBV28 combines with J gene TRBJ1-2; 10 bases fit TRBD1. The junction had 5 bases not matched to a gene; V was cut back by 5 bases and J by 5 bases. Germline lookup yields CDR1 MDHEN and CDR2 SYDVKM. The length of the CDR3 is 14 residues. For the CDR3, the DNA is TGTGCCAGCAGTATACCGGGACAGGGGTATGGCTACACCTTC. It yields the protein CASSIPGQGYGYTF.

The chain joins TRBV5-1 to TRBJ2-3, with TRBD2 matching over 15 bases. This CDR3 has 16 residues. Germline assignment: CDR1 SGHRS and CDR2 YFSETQ. V lost 5 bases to trimming and J lost 3 bases; unmatched junction nucleotides: 4. The CDR3 DNA follows: TGCGCCAGCAGTCGGGGACTAGCGGGAGGTACAGATACGCAGTATTTT. Translating it yields CASSRGLAGGTDTQYF.

The genes are TRBV27 and TRBJ2-1, with 7 bases that match TRBD1. Trimming took 6 bases from V and 4 from J; bases not matched to a gene: 6. Germline V gives CDR1 MNHEY, CDR2 SMNVEV (reference sequence). There are 14 residues in the CDR3. The CDR3 nucleotides are TGTGCCAGCAGACCCACAGGGGAATACAATGAGCAGTTCTTC. This gives the protein CASRPTGEYNEQFF.

The chain employs TRBV29-1 and TRBJ2-1; possible D gene TRBD1, 5 bases. Looked up from germline, CDR1 is SQVTM and CDR2 is ANQGSEA. V was cut by 5 bases and J by 4 bases, with 12 bases left in between. This CDR3 contains 13 residues. The DNA for the CDR3 is TGCAGCGTTTCAGGGATTTGGTACAATGAGCAGTTCTTC. It codes for CSVSGIWYNEQFF.

The genes are TRBV2 and TRBJ2-1; 9 positions match TRBD2. The CDR3 sequence is 14 residues long. V trimming: 3 bases; J trimming: 7 bases; junction bases outside the gene matches: 4. Looked up from germline, CDR1 is SNHLY and CDR2 is FYNNEI. The DNA for the CDR3 is TGTGCCAGCAGTGATGGGGGACTAGCAAATGAGCAGTTCTTC. This encodes CASSDGGLANEQFF.

The chain couples TRBV18 to TRBJ2-7; D perhaps matches TRBD1 (5 bases). Germline V gene data show CDR1 as KGHSH and CDR2 as LQKENI. The V and J ends lost 3 bases and 4 bases respectively, with 13 bases between them. The CDR3 extends over 14 amino acids. CDR3 bases: TGTGCCAGCTCACCGACAGCCACCCATTACGAGCAGTACTTC. As protein: CASSPTATHYEQYF.

The chain links TRBV6-5 to TRBJ2-3; 7 nucleotides align to TRBD1. Trimming cost V 6 bases and J 3 bases; bases outside gene matches: 6. CDR3 length: 14 residues. Looked up from germline, CDR1 is MNHEY and CDR2 is SVGAGI. The CDR3 region is CASSPRGPTDTQYF. CDR3 DNA sequence: TGTGCCAGCAGCCCGAGGGGGCCGACAGATACGCAGTATTTT.

The V gene is TRBV5-4, the J gene TRBJ1-2, with D possibly TRBD1 on 6 matching bases. Germline assignment: CDR1 SGHNT and CDR2 YYREEE (reference sequence). Trimming took 7 bases from V and 7 from J, leaving 14 bases between them. This CDR3 is 12 amino acids long. The CDR3 loop reads CASRGWGLGYTF. For the CDR3, the DNA is TGTGCCAGCCGAGGGTGGGGGCTTGGCTACACCTTC.

V gene TRBV28 combines with J gene TRBJ1-2; 7 bases are shared with TRBD1. Germline V gene data show CDR1 as MDHEN and CDR2 as SYDVKM. Trimming at V came to 5 bases and at J to 4 bases, leaving 4 bases not matched to a gene. This CDR3 contains 13 residues. CDR3 DNA sequence: TGTGCCAGCAGTCCAGGGGGGCTCTATGGCTACACCTTC. Translated: CASSPGGLYGYTF.

CDR3: CASSFTNSNQPQHF. The CDR3 region has the DNA TGTGCCAGCAGTTTCACAAATAGCAATCAGCCCCAGCATTTT. The V call is TRBV28, the J call TRBJ1-5, with unresolved D. The CDR3 has 14 amino acids. V was trimmed by 3 bases and J by 0 bases, leaving 6 bases between them. Germline CDR1 reads MDHEN; CDR2 reads SYDVKM.

V gene TRBV6-1 combines with J gene TRBJ2-3; 8 bases are shared with TRBD1. Germline CDR1 reads MNHNS; CDR2 reads SASEGT. This CDR3 has 14 residues. The junction had 12 bases not matched to a gene; V was cut back by 6 bases and J by 10 bases. CDR3 in amino acids: CASSLDRVGDPQYF. For the CDR3, the DNA is TGTGCCAGCAGCTTGGACAGGGTGGGGGATCCGCAGTATTTT.

The chain employs TRBV30 and TRBJ1-1; D call uncertain. The length of the CDR3 is 13 residues. Trimming stripped 2 bases from V and 0 bases from J, with 7 bases between. Germline loops: CDR1 GTSNPN, CDR2 SVGIG (reference sequence). The CDR3 nucleotides read TGTGCCTGGAGTCCTACCATGAACACTGAAGCTTTCTTT. It is translated as CAWSPTMNTEAFF.

This clone was counted a single time. J is TRBJ2-7 and V is TRBV6-1; 12 nucleotides agree with TRBD1. This CDR3 contains 16 residues. Germline-derived CDR1 and CDR2 are MNHNS and SASEGT. The V gene end was trimmed by 2 bases and the J gene end by 7 bases; junction bases not matched to a gene: 9. The CDR3 nucleotides read TGTGCCAGCAGTGAAAGAGGGGACAGGGGGCGAGGGGAGCAGTACTTC. Translating it yields CASSERGDRGRGEQYF.

V gene TRBV28 combines with J gene TRBJ1-1; no clear D gene. CDR1 MDHEN and CDR2 SYDVKM come from the germline V gene. This CDR3 has 14 amino acids. V was shortened by 6 bases and J by 5 bases, with 16 bases between the two germline ends. The CDR3 DNA reads TGTGCCAGCAGCTTACTCCGCGGAGAAACTGAAGCTTTCTTT. It yields the protein CASSLLRGETEAFF.

The V and J genes are TRBV6-1 and TRBJ2-2, with D perhaps TRBD2 (6 bases). CDR1 and CDR2 from the germline V gene are MNHNS and SASEGT. The CDR3 length is 16 residues. Trimming pared 4 bases from V and 2 bases from J, leaving 14 bases between. The CDR3 coding sequence is TGTGCCAGCAGTGGCCCCGGGAGTTTTAACACCGGGGAGCTGTTTTTT. Translation: CASSGPGSFNTGELFF.

Written as DNA, the CDR3 is TGCGCCAGCAGCTCTGGACTAGCGGGTCCCAGCACCGGGGAGCTGTTTTTT. Translated: CASSSGLAGPSTGELFF. The chain employs TRBV5-1 and TRBJ2-2; 11 bases agree with TRBD2. The length of the CDR3 is 17 residues. The germline V gene encodes CDR1 SGHRS and CDR2 YFSETQ. Losses at the gene ends were 3 bases for V and 4 bases for J; bases not matched to a gene: 8. The variable domain in full, completed from reference TRBV5-1 and TRBJ2-2, reads KAGVTQTPRYLIKTRGQQVTLSCSPISGHRSVSWYQQTPGQGLQFLFEYFSETQRNKGNFPGRFSGRQFSNSRSEMNVSTLELGDSALYLCASSSGLAGPSTGELFFGEGSRLTVL.

The J gene is TRBJ2-3, the V gene TRBV29-1, with D possibly being TRBD1 (6 bases). Germline assignment: CDR1 SQVTM and CDR2 ANQGSEA. V lost 7 bases to trimming and J lost 0 bases, with 14 bases between them. This CDR3 is built from 14 residues. The DNA for the CDR3 is TGCAGCGCCGCACAGGGAACTAGCACAGATACGCAGTATTTT. Its translation: CSAAQGTSTDTQYF.

The chain is built from TRBV28 and TRBJ2-7; 9 bases match TRBD2. CDR1 and CDR2 from the germline V gene are MDHEN and SYDVKM. Losses at the gene ends were 7 bases for V and 2 bases for J; bases not matched to a gene: 6. This CDR3 spans 14 amino acids. The CDR3 nucleotides read TGTGCCAGCATTGCAGCGGGAGGAACCTACGAGCAGTACTTC. It translates to CASIAAGGTYEQYF.

The chain carries TRBV5-1 and TRBJ1-5; D is ambiguous. There are 14 residues in the CDR3. Between the trimmed V and J ends, which lost 0 bases and 4 bases, there was a span of 8 bases. CDR1 is SGHRS, CDR2 YFSETQ, per germline. The CDR3 protein is CASSLGHPNQPQHF. The CDR3 DNA is TGCGCCAGCAGCTTGGGACATCCTAATCAGCCCCAGCATTTT.

This chain uses TRBV5-4 with TRBJ2-5; a possible D gene is TRBD1 (6 bases). V shed 2 bases and J shed 5 bases, with 13 bases lying between them. CDR3 size: 14 residues. Germline V gene sequence: CDR1 SGHNT, CDR2 YYREEE (reference sequence). CDR3: CASSLKQGTETQYF. As DNA, the CDR3 is TGTGCCAGCAGCTTAAAACAGGGAACCGAGACCCAGTACTTC.

The chain joins TRBV6-1 to TRBJ2-5, with TRBD1 matching 9 bases. This CDR3 comprises 15 residues. The junction had 6 bases not matched to a gene; V was cut back by 6 bases and J by 1 base. The germline V gene has CDR1 MNHNS and CDR2 SASEGT. CDR3 sequence: CASRRRQGVQETQYF. The CDR3, as DNA: TGTGCCAGCAGGCGACGACAGGGGGTCCAAGAGACCCAGTACTTC.

This rearrangement joins TRBV6-1 to TRBJ1-1; D may be TRBD1 (5 bases). Per germline, CDR1 MNHNS and CDR2 SASEGT. The CDR3 spans 13 residues. The V gene lost 3 bases and the J gene lost 5 bases, with 10 bases spanning the gap. The CDR3 DNA sequence: TGTGCCAGCAGTGATCGGACAATTACTGAAGCTTTCTTT. The encoded protein is CASSDRTITEAFF.

This chain joins TRBV19 and TRBJ1-5, with D tentatively TRBD1 (6 bases). Germline V CDR1 and CDR2: LNHDA, SQIVND (reference sequence). V lost 6 bases and J lost 6, with 12 bases in between. The CDR3 has 13 amino acids. The CDR3 loop is CASSNRVVQPQHF. In nucleotides, the CDR3 is TGTGCCAGTAGCAACAGGGTGGTTCAGCCCCAGCATTTT.